These 3 T cell receptor beta chains share one sample of origin, sequenced in a study of blood T cell repertoires in COVID-19 (TCRdb year 2020). Library prep was done by the immunoSEQ multiplex PCR assay. TCRdb holds this immuneACCESS table with in-frame rearrangements only. Some clones are missing; in checked studies, unresolved V genes explain under half, and the rest has no known cause. Present in this sample are nearly 200,000 clones, more than 70% of which were seen just once. Approximately 7.6% of the sample belongs to the ten largest clones. Sequences were obtained from PBMCs or T cells enriched from blood (not recorded which). These receptors were obtained from a woman under 30 who had recovered from COVID-19.

V gene TRBV5-1 combines with J gene TRBJ2-5; D is undetermined. The CDR3 consists of 14 residues. V lost 3 bases and J 2 bases, leaving 11 bases between the germline ends. Germline loops: CDR1 SGHRS, CDR2 YFSETQ. The CDR3 nucleotides read TGCGCCAGCAGCTATGGTGAGAGTCAAGAGACCCAGTACTTC. It is translated as CASSYGESQETQYF.

The V call is TRBV6-1, the J call TRBJ1-2, with a weak D call TRBD1 (6 bases). With 0 bases removed from V and 4 bases from J, the gap between germline ends came to 12 bases. The germline V gene has CDR1 MNHNS and CDR2 SASEGT. The CDR3 contains 15 residues. The CDR3 coding sequence is TGTGCCAGCAGTGAAGCGCACCCAGGGGTCTATGGCTACACCTTC. Its translation: CASSEAHPGVYGYTF.

The chain's CDR3 is CASRAPETGLIYGYTF. CDR3 in DNA: TGTGCCAGCAGGGCCCCCGAGACAGGGTTGATCTATGGCTACACCTTC. V usage is TRBV2 and J usage is TRBJ1-2; 7 bases map to TRBD1. CDR3 size: 16 residues. Germline CDR1 SNHLY, CDR2 FYNNEI. The J segment lost 4 bases and the V segment lost 6 bases, leaving 14 bases of the junction unmatched.